Following are 4 T cell receptor beta chains from one sample sequenced in a study of identical twins. TCRdb passed the 5' RACE reads through MiXCR, listing each CDR3 protein once. The sample carries about 690,000 distinct CDR3 sequences, roughly 6.2% recorded once. Sequenced: naive T cells sorted from blood. These receptors all stem from a man aged 18 to 29 in good health.

This clonotype was seen repeatedly, ten times or more. One end of the junction does not line up with germline, which may come from a read error. As DNA, the CDR3 is TGCGCCAGCAGCTCCCTTAGCGGGAGCTCCTACAATGAGCAGTTCTTC. Encoded protein: CASSSLSGSSYNEQFF. The V and J genes are TRBV27 and TRBJ2-1, with TRBD2 matching 9 bases. Germline V gene sequence: CDR1 MNHEY, CDR2 SMNVEV (reference sequence). This CDR3 contains 16 residues.

This clonotype turned up a few times. This sequence joins TRBV13 and TRBJ2-7, with 7 bases that match TRBD1. CDR3 length: 16 amino acids. Germline CDR1 PRHDT, CDR2 FYEKMQ (reference sequence). With 4 bases clipped from V and 0 bases from J, the junction kept 9 bases outside the gene matches. The CDR3 is CASSYRRGLISYEQYF. As DNA, the CDR3 is TGTGCCAGCAGCTACCGAAGGGGGCTCATCTCCTACGAGCAGTACTTC.

This clonotype was found many times. The chain has TRBV29-1 and TRBJ2-3; D gene ambiguous. The germline gives CDR1 SQVTM, CDR2 ANQGSEA. The CDR3 has 11 residues. Between the trimmed V and J ends, which lost 7 bases and 4 bases, there was a span of 9 bases. Written as DNA, the CDR3 is TGCAGCGGTACTACAGCAGATACGCAGTATTTT. It yields the protein CSGTTADTQYF.

The chain has TRBV9 and TRBJ2-1; TRBD2 matches 8 bases. This CDR3 is built from 16 residues. Per the germline V gene, CDR1 is SGDLS and CDR2 is YYNGEE. Trimming took 4 bases from V and 5 from J; bases not matched to a gene: 11. CDR3 in amino acids: CASSTLSGTRDNEQFF. CDR3 coding DNA: TGTGCCAGCAGCACCTTATCCGGGACTAGGGACAATGAGCAGTTCTTC.